A single sample is the source of the 3 T cell receptor beta chains below, sequenced in a study of T cells in Graves' hyperthyroidism and ophthalmopathy. RNA transcripts served as the template for amplifying TCR beta CDR3 regions. During a first-round RT-PCR of the TCR CDR3, the HTBI primer set was used. TCRdb called the multiplex PCR reads again in MiXCR, with one record for every CDR3 protein. Of about 610,000 distinct CDR3 sequences detected, about 15% appear once; the ten largest clones hold roughly 4.5%. Sequencing input: blood. The receptors originated from a woman aged 40 to 50 with Graves' ophthalmopathy.

This clonotype was detected many times. This chain connects TRBV6-2 or TRBV6-3 to TRBJ2-6; the D is unclear. Germline CDR1 reads MNHEY; CDR2 reads SVGEGT. V was shortened by 4 bases and J by 0 bases, with 7 bases between the two germline ends. The CDR3 extends over 15 amino acids. In DNA form, the CDR3 reads TGTGCCAGCAGTTTAAGCTTCTCTGGGGCCAACGTCCTGACTTTC. Translation gives CASSLSFSGANVLTF.

This clonotype showed up many times. The rearrangement joins TRBV6-1 to TRBJ1-5; possibly TRBD1 for D (5 bases). Trimming removed 6 bases at V and 7 bases at J, with 13 bases between. CDR1 is MNHNS and CDR2 is SASEGT in the germline V gene. This CDR3 is built from 13 residues. The CDR3 protein is CASRGTGGQPQHF. The CDR3 coding sequence is TGTGCCAGCAGAGGGACCGGAGGGCAGCCCCAGCATTTT.

This chain connects TRBV20-1 to TRBJ2-5; TRBD1 agrees at 8 bases. The CDR3 covers 14 residues. V gave up 6 bases and J gave up 5 bases; unmatched junction bases: 11. In germline, CDR1 is DFQATT, CDR2 SNEGSKA (reference sequence). Here the CDR3 reads CSAERTGPEETQYF. In DNA form, the CDR3 reads TGCAGTGCAGAGAGGACAGGGCCGGAGGAGACCCAGTACTTC.